This T cell receptor beta chain was identified during a study of OX40 agonist ivuxolimab in advanced cancers. About the study: Participants averaged approximately 61 years of age (range roughly 23 to 85) and were roughly 80% male. Partial responses were achieved by three patients, one with hepatocellular carcinoma and two with cutaneous melanoma. Study-level results: The study observed clonal expansion of CD4+ and CD8+ blood T cells by week 6 at 0.1 to 3.0 mg/kg.

This CDR3 has 14 residues. Trimming pared 7 bases from V and 1 base from J, leaving 13 bases between. The germline CDR1 and CDR2 sequences are MNHEY and SMNVEV (reference sequence). With respect to this clone: What it binds is unknown.

Sequencing used immunoSEQ multiplex PCR; TCRdb keeps in-frame clones, though not all of them. The sample consists of thousands of clones, approximately 71% of them appearing once. This sequence originates from an adult with an advanced solid tumor such as melanoma, head and neck, liver or kidney cancer. The chain couples TRBV27 to TRBJ2-5; a weak D match, TRBD1 (6 bases). The input for sequencing was CD4+ or CD8+ T cells sorted from blood, taken in a trial of the OX40 agonist ivuxolimab. CDR3 loop: CASTADSRQETQYF. CDR3 coding DNA: TGTGCCAGCACCGCGGACAGCCGCCAAGAGACCCAGTACTTC.